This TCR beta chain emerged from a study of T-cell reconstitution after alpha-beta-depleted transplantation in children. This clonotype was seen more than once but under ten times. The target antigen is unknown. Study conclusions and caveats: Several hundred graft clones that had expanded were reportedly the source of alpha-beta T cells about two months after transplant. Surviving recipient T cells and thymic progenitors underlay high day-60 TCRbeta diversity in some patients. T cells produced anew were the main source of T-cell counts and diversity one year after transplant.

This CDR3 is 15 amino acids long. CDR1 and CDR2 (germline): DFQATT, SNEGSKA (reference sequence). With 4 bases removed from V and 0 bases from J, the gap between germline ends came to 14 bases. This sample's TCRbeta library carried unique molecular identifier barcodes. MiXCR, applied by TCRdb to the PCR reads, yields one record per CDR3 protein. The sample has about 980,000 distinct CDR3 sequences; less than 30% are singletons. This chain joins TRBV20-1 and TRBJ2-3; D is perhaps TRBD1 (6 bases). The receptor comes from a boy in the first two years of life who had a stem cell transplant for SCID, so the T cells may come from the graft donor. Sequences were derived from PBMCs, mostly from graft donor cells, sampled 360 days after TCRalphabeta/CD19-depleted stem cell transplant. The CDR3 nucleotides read TGCAGTGCTACACCGGGACACCCTAGCACAGATACGCAGTATTTT. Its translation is CSATPGHPSTDTQYF.